These 30 T cell receptor beta chains were all obtained from the same sample, sequenced in a study of T-cell reconstitution after alpha-beta-depleted transplantation in children. TCRbeta library preparation incorporated unique molecular identifiers. TCRdb recomputed calls from the PCR reads with MiXCR, one row per CDR3 protein. The sample includes about 500,000 distinct CDR3 sequences, approximately 30% of them seen just once. The sequencing here drew on PBMCs from the stem cell graft donor, taken from the stem cell graft. Receptors originate from a human donor who donated a stem cell graft to a child with aplastic anemia.

The chain employs TRBV4-3 and TRBJ2-5; D is unclear. The CDR3 loop spans 14 amino acids. Germline V gene lookup returns CDR1 LGHNA and CDR2 YSLEER. The V gene lost 1 base and the J gene lost 5 bases, with 11 bases spanning the gap. The CDR3 region has the DNA TGCGCCAGCAGCCAAGCCCCCTTAGGGGAGACCCAGTACTTC. It yields the protein CASSQAPLGETQYF.

The rearrangement links TRBV29-1 to TRBJ2-1, with 9 nucleotides matching TRBD2. J lost 6 bases, V lost 3 bases, and 9 bases had no gene match. The CDR3 has 15 amino acids. The germline CDR1 and CDR2 sequences are SQVTM and ANQGSEA. The CDR3 loop is CSVEGWLAGTNEQFF. The CDR3 DNA sequence: TGCAGCGTTGAGGGGTGGCTAGCGGGAACCAATGAGCAGTTCTTC.

The CDR3 coding sequence is TGCAGTGCTAGCGGGAGGGCCTCCACAGATACGCAGTATTTT. Translation gives CSASGRASTDTQYF. The rearrangement uses TRBV20-1 and TRBJ2-3, with 8 bases fitting TRBD2. Germline CDR1 is DFQATT and CDR2 is SNEGSKA (reference sequence). This CDR3 region has 14 residues. V lost 3 bases, J lost 2 bases, and 4 bases stayed unmatched.

The gene calls are TRBV20-1 and TRBJ2-2, with TRBD2 matching 9 bases. The germline CDR1 and CDR2 sequences are DFQATT and SNEGSKA (reference sequence). Trimming took 0 bases from V and 8 from J; bases not matched to a gene: 13. CDR3 length: 17 residues. The CDR3 here is CSARDQRVAGVSGELFF. The CDR3 bases are TGCAGTGCTAGAGATCAGAGGGTAGCGGGAGTGTCTGGGGAGCTGTTTTTT.

The CDR3 region is CASSLATGDYEQYF. CDR3 coding DNA: TGTGCCAGCAGCTTAGCGACAGGAGACTACGAGCAGTACTTC. The rearrangement links TRBV7-9 to TRBJ2-7, with D possibly TRBD1 on 6 matching bases. V lost 0 bases and J 3 bases, leaving 9 bases between the germline ends. The CDR3 length is 14 residues. CDR1 and CDR2 (germline): SEHNR, FQNEAQ (reference sequence).

The rearrangement links TRBV24-1 to TRBJ2-2; D unclear. The CDR3 sequence is 13 residues long. Germline CDR1 KGHDR, CDR2 SFDVKD. Trimming stripped 7 bases from V and 3 bases from J, with 8 bases between. In DNA, the CDR3 is TGTGCCACCAGCCAAGCGCACACCGGGGAGCTGTTTTTT. Translation gives CATSQAHTGELFF.

V gene TRBV24-1 combines with J gene TRBJ1-5, with D possibly being TRBD1 (6 bases). With 3 bases removed from V and 6 bases from J, the gap between germline ends came to 8 bases. Germline V lookup: CDR1 KGHDR, CDR2 SFDVKD. The CDR3 totals 13 residues. The CDR3 sequence is CATSDTGFQPQHF. The DNA of the CDR3 is TGTGCCACCAGTGATACAGGGTTTCAGCCCCAGCATTTT.

The CDR3 DNA follows: TGTGCCAGCAGCCGCACTTCCCTCTCTAGCGGGGGCTCCTACAATGAGCAGTTCTTC. Its protein product is CASSRTSLSSGGSYNEQFF. The genes are TRBV6-2 or TRBV6-3 and TRBJ2-1; 10 nucleotides line up with TRBD2. The germline V gene has CDR1 MNHEY and CDR2 SVGEGT. The J segment lost 0 bases and the V segment lost 6 bases, leaving 14 bases of the junction unmatched. This CDR3 contains 19 residues.

The chain is built from TRBV4-3 and TRBJ2-2, with 10 bases fitting TRBD1. V gave up 0 bases and J gave up 6 bases; unmatched junction bases: 4. Germline V gives CDR1 LGHNA, CDR2 YSLEER. The CDR3 runs to 16 residues. CDR3 protein: CASSQEPGTGAGELFF. CDR3 in DNA: TGCGCCAGCAGCCAAGAACCCGGGACAGGGGCCGGGGAGCTGTTTTTT.

The rearrangement uses TRBV20-1 and TRBJ1-4; no reliable D call. Germline CDR1 reads DFQATT; CDR2 reads SNEGSKA (reference sequence). This CDR3 is built from 16 residues. Trimming cost V 0 bases and J 0 bases, with 11 bases left between them. The CDR3 DNA reads TGCAGTGCTAGAGATAACCCCGGAGCAACTAATGAAAAACTGTTTTTT. This codes for CSARDNPGATNEKLFF.

This clonotype was found a few times. The rearrangement links TRBV15 to TRBJ2-5, with 9 positions matching TRBD2. V gave up 0 bases and J gave up 5 bases; unmatched junction bases: 4. CDR1 is LNHNV, CDR2 YYDKDF, per germline (reference sequence). This CDR3 spans 15 amino acids. The CDR3 DNA reads TGTGCCACCAGCAGAGATGGGCTAGCGGGGGAGACCCAGTACTTC. It specifies CATSRDGLAGETQYF.

This clonotype has at least ten counts. The chain is built from TRBV30 and TRBJ1-6, with D perhaps matching TRBD1 (6 bases). The germline V gene has CDR1 GTSNPN and CDR2 SVGIG (reference sequence). V was pared by 6 bases and J by 6 bases, with 12 bases between. The CDR3 is 13 residues long. CDR3 protein: CACEDSFNSPLHF. The CDR3 nucleotides are TGTGCCTGTGAGGACAGCTTTAATTCACCCCTCCACTTT.

This rearrangement joins TRBV6-5 to TRBJ1-5; D unresolved. V was cut by 5 bases and J by 4 bases, with 12 bases left in between. Germline V gene lookup returns CDR1 MNHEY and CDR2 SVGAGI. CDR3 length: 14 residues. CDR3 protein: CASSHGRGNQPQHF. The DNA of the CDR3 is TGTGCCAGCAGTCACGGGCGAGGGAATCAGCCCCAGCATTTT.

This clonotype was detected a few times. This chain links TRBV5-1 with TRBJ2-7; TRBD1 matches 8 bases. The CDR3 runs 15 residues. J gave up 2 bases and V 2 bases, and 6 bases lay outside the gene matches. CDR1 is SGHRS, CDR2 YFSETQ, per germline. DNA of the CDR3: TGCGCCAGCAGCTTTACGGGACAGGTTCCCTACGAGCAGTACTTC. Translation: CASSFTGQVPYEQYF.

Only a few counts were recorded for this clonotype. The chain joins TRBV4-3 to TRBJ2-1, with TRBD1 identical over 7 bases. V shed 0 bases, J shed 6 bases, and the junction held 5 bases outside the gene matches. CDR1 and CDR2 (germline): LGHNA, YSLEER. The CDR3 runs 15 residues. CDR3: CASSQDPAGGNEQFF. The CDR3 DNA reads as TGCGCCAGCAGCCAAGATCCGGCAGGGGGCAATGAGCAGTTCTTC.

The sample holds a few counts of this clonotype. The chain recombines TRBV29-1 with TRBJ2-1; D not certain. This CDR3 comprises 9 residues. CDR1 is SQVTM, CDR2 ANQGSEA, per germline. V was trimmed by 4 bases and J by 9 bases, leaving 4 bases between them. The CDR3 is CSVGFEQFF. The DNA of the CDR3 is TGCAGCGTTGGCTTTGAGCAGTTCTTC.

Only a few counts were recorded for this clonotype. This chain connects TRBV28 to TRBJ2-5; 12 bases align to TRBD1. The CDR3 contains 15 residues. J lost 5 bases, V lost 5 bases, and 6 bases had no gene match. CDR1 and CDR2 (germline): MDHEN, SYDVKM. CDR3 region: CASSAGTGGLETQYF. The CDR3 bases are TGTGCCAGCAGTGCAGGGACAGGGGGCTTGGAGACCCAGTACTTC.

The chain is built from TRBV29-1 and TRBJ2-1; D tentatively reads TRBD1 or TRBD2 (6 bases each). Trimming pared 2 bases from V and 3 bases from J, leaving 14 bases between. Per germline, CDR1 SQVTM and CDR2 ANQGSEA. The CDR3 spans 15 residues. CDR3 region: CSVEPSEGVYNEQFF. The CDR3, as DNA: TGCAGCGTTGAACCCTCGGAGGGGGTCTACAATGAGCAGTTCTTC.

This sequence joins TRBV20-1 and TRBJ1-1; weak D call: TRBD1 (6 bases). V lost 5 bases to trimming and J lost 2 bases, with 12 bases between them. This CDR3 has 13 residues. From germline, CDR1 is DFQATT and CDR2 SNEGSKA (reference sequence). The CDR3 bases are TGCAGTGCTCGAACGGGGGCTAACACTGAAGCTTTCTTT. As protein: CSARTGANTEAFF.

The V and J genes are TRBV6-2 or TRBV6-3 and TRBJ2-5, with unresolved D. The V and J ends lost 0 bases and 4 bases respectively, with 9 bases between them. Germline V lookup: CDR1 MNHEY, CDR2 SVGEGT. This CDR3 is 14 amino acids long. The CDR3 DNA sequence: TGTGCCAGCAGTTACTCGTACTTACGAGAGACCCAGTACTTC. As protein: CASSYSYLRETQYF.

In this sample, this clonotype turned up a few times. This chain links TRBV27 with TRBJ2-5; TRBD2 aligns across 12 bases. Trimming took 4 bases from V and 2 from J; bases not matched to a gene: 5. This CDR3 comprises 16 residues. Looked up from germline, CDR1 is MNHEY and CDR2 is SMNVEV (reference sequence). In DNA, the CDR3 is TGTGCCAGCAGTTCCCTTGGACTAGCGGGACAAGAGACCCAGTACTTC. Residues: CASSSLGLAGQETQYF.

The rearrangement links TRBV12-5 to TRBJ2-7; D might be TRBD2 (6 bases). The CDR3 spans 14 residues. V shed 7 bases and J shed 3 bases, with 16 bases lying between them. The V gene's germline CDR1 is LGHNT and CDR2 FRNRAP. The DNA for the CDR3 is TGTGCTAGTGCCTCCTCGGGGACTCTCTACGAGCAGTACGTC. Translation gives CASASSGTLYEQYV.

This clonotype was observed a few times. The gene calls are TRBV5-5 and TRBJ2-7; D ambiguous. Germline lookup yields CDR1 SGHKS and CDR2 YYEKEE (reference sequence). This CDR3 region has 12 residues. The V and J ends lost 2 bases and 6 bases respectively, with 9 bases between them. In DNA form, the CDR3 reads TGTGCCAGCAGCTTCGGTCGTGGCGAGCAGTACGTC. Translated: CASSFGRGEQYV.

The gene calls are TRBV29-1 and TRBJ2-1; D may be TRBD2 (6 bases). CDR1 and CDR2 from the germline V gene are SQVTM and ANQGSEA. The ends were cut back, 4 bases at V and 2 bases at J, with 15 bases in the middle. The CDR3 consists of 15 residues. The CDR3 spells CSVAPPRGAYNEQFF. In DNA, the CDR3 is TGCAGCGTTGCCCCCCCGCGGGGAGCCTACAATGAGCAGTTCTTC.

This clonotype was observed a handful of times. The V and J genes are TRBV20-1 and TRBJ2-1; 7 bases are shared with TRBD1. The CDR3 spans 14 residues. Germline V gene sequence: CDR1 DFQATT, CDR2 SNEGSKA (reference sequence). The ends lost 4 bases at V and 1 base at J; junction bases unmatched: 4. The CDR3 reads CSANGQVSYNEQFF. For the CDR3, the DNA is TGCAGTGCTAACGGACAGGTTTCCTACAATGAGCAGTTCTTC.

The V and J genes are TRBV29-1 and TRBJ2-1, with D uncertain. The CDR3 loop spans 13 amino acids. The germline V gene has CDR1 SQVTM and CDR2 ANQGSEA. Trimming left V 8 bases short and J 3 bases short, with 14 bases between. As DNA, the CDR3 is TGCAGCTCCAGATTGGTGGGCTACAATGAGCAGTTCTTC. This codes for CSSRLVGYNEQFF.

This clonotype has ten or more counts. The CDR3 reads CASSFGQNTDTQYF. Here the CDR3 DNA reads TGCGCCAGCAGCTTCGGACAGAACACAGATACGCAGTATTTT. V and J are TRBV5-1 and TRBJ2-3, with D maybe TRBD1 (6 bases). Trimming pared 2 bases from V and 2 bases from J, leaving 9 bases between. This CDR3 contains 14 residues. In germline, CDR1 is SGHRS, CDR2 YFSETQ.

The chain combines TRBV24-1 with TRBJ1-2, with D uncertain. The V and J ends lost 2 bases and 6 bases respectively, with 12 bases between them. From germline, CDR1 is KGHDR and CDR2 SFDVKD. CDR3 length: 14 amino acids. CDR3 in amino acids: CATSDSPDWDGYTF. DNA for the CDR3: TGTGCCACCAGTGATTCCCCGGACTGGGATGGCTACACCTTC.

This clonotype has only a few counts. The rearrangement joins TRBV6-5 to TRBJ1-1; 9 positions match TRBD1. Trimming at V came to 0 bases and at J to 5 bases, leaving 7 bases not matched to a gene. CDR1 is MNHEY and CDR2 is SVGAGI in the germline V gene. CDR3 size: 16 residues. The CDR3 region is CASSYSMGQGRTEAFF. As DNA, the CDR3 is TGTGCCAGCAGTTACTCGATGGGACAGGGCAGAACTGAAGCTTTCTTT.

The chain employs TRBV7-2 and TRBJ2-2; D not certain. The V end was cut by 1 base, the J end by 0 bases, with 9 bases between. From germline, CDR1 is SGHTA and CDR2 FQGNSA. The length of the CDR3 is 16 residues. CDR3 coding DNA: TGTGCCAGCAGCTTAGACGGAACAGCGAACACCGGGGAGCTGTTTTTT. Its protein is CASSLDGTANTGELFF.